This T cell receptor beta chain was recovered during a study of tumor-infiltrating lymphocytes in localized non-small cell lung cancer (dated by TCRdb to about 2021). Turning to the overall study: Several histologies were represented in the cohort, which also included both smokers and never-smokers as well as patients whose samples were collected after neoadjuvant chemotherapy. Each patient provided resected tumor tissue plus uninvolved lung tissue from the same patient, with the uninvolved lung tissue described as non-adjacent to the tumor. Flow cytometry, multiplex immunofluorescence, RNA-seq, exome sequencing and proteomics were applied to the same patients as TCR sequencing, which was one of several integrated assays. In total, the ICON cohort was made up of over a hundred surgical patients who had localized non-small cell lung cancer and whose tumors were resected. For approximately 50 patients, immunoSEQ T-cell fraction was compared between paired tumor and uninvolved lung. The paper's findings and limits, for the study overall: In line with immunofluorescence CD3 counts, TCRbeta sequencing supported higher T cell infiltration in tumors compared with uninvolved lung tissue. Since assay coverage differed from patient to patient depending on how much tissue was available, TCR sequencing was done for only a subset of the cohort. Because different assays used different pieces of the same tissue, technical variation could not be distinguished from intratumor heterogeneity. The TCR-derived T-cell fraction showed no difference between the flow cytometry-defined immunotypes IM1 (good prognosis) and IM2 (poor prognosis).

TCR sequencing with the immunoSEQ assay provided the T-cell fraction in tumor and uninvolved lung tissue. As for the original processing: To analyze survival, patients were divided into a high T-cell fraction group (upper tertile) and a low T-cell fraction group (lower two tertiles), and the two groups were compared using a log-rank test. A signed-rank test was used to test differences in T-cell fraction between paired tumor and uninvolved lung samples. Not all clones reach the TCRdb copy of this immuneACCESS table, which keeps in-frame sequences only. Checked studies attribute under half of the gap to unresolved V genes and leave the rest unexplained. The V and J calls and clone size come from that table; D and trimming were worked out from the DNA. The table for this sample lists roughly 13,000 clones; around 70% of them were counted only once. The top ten clones comprise less than 25% of the sample.

The cysteine opens and the phenylalanine closes a CDR3 of 15 amino acids. This entry keeps only the CDR3 DNA: 45 bases, framed from base 1. The germline V gene encodes CDR1 SSHAT and CDR2 FNYEAQ (reference sequence). Enrollment in ICON was initiated in 2016, and the last patient was enrolled in 2018. Fresh tumor and matched uninvolved tissue for in-depth immune analyses, including TCR sequencing, were collected from a subcohort of about 80 patients. TCR sequencing was performed on DNA isolated from bulk tissue, without cell sorting. In its sample, this clone was seen once. Its antigen has not been determined. An end of the junction differs from the germline gene, which may be a read error.

The receptor was derived from a human donor with non-small cell lung cancer. This chain joins TRBV7-7 to TRBJ2-5; a tentative D match to TRBD2 spans 6 bases. The sample consisted of uninvolved lung tissue not adjacent to the tumor. For the CDR3, the sequence is CASSFSLGGEETQYF. The bases are TGTGCTAGCAGCTTCTCCCTCGGGGGAGAAGAGACCCAGTACTTC.